This T cell receptor (beta chain) comes out of a study of monozygotic twins with inflammatory bowel disease. Study observations and caveats: Reduced clonotype sharing with other individuals was observed in IBD patients relative to healthy twins, especially with disease activity.

Reanalyzing the 5' RACE reads, TCRdb keeps one entry per CDR3 protein, without DNA. The sample's table shows about 140,000 distinct CDR3 sequences. Blood samples of less than 3 ml were drawn from every donor. As to this clonotype: The antigen remains unidentified.

This CDR3 is built from 14 residues. Germline CDR1 and CDR2: SGHTA and FQGNSA. The receptor comes from a human donor with ulcerative colitis or Crohn's disease, or a healthy co-twin of an affected twin (not recorded which). Material for sequencing was blood. The rearrangement joins TRBV7-2 to TRBJ1-1. This CDR3 reads CASSRLRGGTEAFF.